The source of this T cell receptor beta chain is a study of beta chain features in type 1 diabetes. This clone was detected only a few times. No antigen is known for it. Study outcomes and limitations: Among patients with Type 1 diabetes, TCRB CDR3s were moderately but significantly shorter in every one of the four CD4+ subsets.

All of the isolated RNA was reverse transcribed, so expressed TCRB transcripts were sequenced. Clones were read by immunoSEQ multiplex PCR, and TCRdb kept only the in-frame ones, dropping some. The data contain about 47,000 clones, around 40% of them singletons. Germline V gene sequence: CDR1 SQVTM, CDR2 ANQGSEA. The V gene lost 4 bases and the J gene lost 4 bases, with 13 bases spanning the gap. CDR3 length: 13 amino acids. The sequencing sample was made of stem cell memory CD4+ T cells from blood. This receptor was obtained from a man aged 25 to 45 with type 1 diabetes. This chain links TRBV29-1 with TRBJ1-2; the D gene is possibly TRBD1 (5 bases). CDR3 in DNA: TGCAGCGTTGGGGGGGATCTGAGCTATGGCTACACCTTC. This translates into CSVGGDLSYGYTF.